What follows are 11 T cell receptor beta chains derived from one specimen sequenced in a study of T-cell reconstitution after alpha-beta-depleted transplantation in children. TCRbeta library preparation incorporated unique molecular identifiers. In TCRdb, the PCR reads were re-called with MiXCR into one record per CDR3 protein. The sample has 550,000 to 600,000 distinct CDR3 sequences, roughly 24% seen once. Sequenced material: PBMCs, mostly from graft donor cells, taken 360 days after TCRalphabeta/CD19-depleted stem cell transplant. The receptor set was obtained from a boy under two years old who had a stem cell transplant for acute myeloid leukemia, so the T cells may come from the graft donor.

This clonotype was recorded a few times. The chain recombines TRBV20-1 with TRBJ2-1, with no clear D. CDR3 length equals 11 residues. Germline V gene sequence: CDR1 DFQATT, CDR2 SNEGSKA (reference sequence). V lost 3 bases, J lost 6 bases, and 6 bases lay in between. CDR3 nucleotide sequence: TGCAGTGCTAGTGCGTCCAATGAGCAGTTCTTC. Encoded protein: CSASASNEQFF.

This clonotype appeared a few times. The chain has TRBV20-1 and TRBJ2-7; D call uncertain. V shed 2 bases and J shed 2 bases, with 1 base lying between them. The CDR3 contains 10 residues. The germline V gene has CDR1 DFQATT and CDR2 SNEGSKA (reference sequence). CDR3 residues: CSARPYEQYV. CDR3 bases: TGCAGTGCTAGACCCTACGAGCAGTACGTC.

This chain connects TRBV18 to TRBJ2-7; 7 bases align to TRBD1. Germline loops: CDR1 KGHSH, CDR2 LQKENI. J gave up 3 bases and V 6 bases, and 11 bases lay outside the gene matches. The CDR3 consists of 15 residues. The CDR3 sequence: CASSILGTAIYEQYF. The CDR3 DNA reads TGTGCCAGCTCGATCCTAGGGACAGCAATCTACGAGCAGTACTTC.

This clonotype showed up just a few times. This chain connects TRBV20-1 to TRBJ2-7, with D possibly matching TRBD1 (6 bases). V shed 6 bases and J shed 2 bases, with 20 bases lying between them. The CDR3 is 15 residues long. Germline CDR1 DFQATT, CDR2 SNEGSKA (reference sequence). The CDR3: CSARTIRQAAYEQYF. CDR3 nucleotide sequence: TGCAGTGCGAGAACTATTCGACAGGCCGCCTACGAGCAGTACTTC.

The chain uses TRBV20-1 and TRBJ2-5, with TRBD2 matching 9 bases. Trimming cost V 1 base and J 3 bases; bases outside gene matches: 9. The length of the CDR3 is 16 residues. The germline gives CDR1 DFQATT, CDR2 SNEGSKA (reference sequence). CDR3 nucleotides: TGCAGTGCTAGAGGGGGAAAGCGGGGGGCCAAAGAGACCCAGTACTTC. Amino acids: CSARGGKRGAKETQYF.

V and J are TRBV20-1 and TRBJ2-7; 9 bases fit TRBD2. Germline lookup yields CDR1 DFQATT and CDR2 SNEGSKA (reference sequence). The CDR3 loop spans 14 amino acids. V lost 3 bases to trimming and J lost 0 bases; unmatched junction nucleotides: 3. CDR3 nucleotides: TGCAGTGCTAGTGCAGCGGGGGGCTCCTACGAGCAGTACTTC. Translation gives CSASAAGGSYEQYF.

This chain connects TRBV20-1 to TRBJ1-2; perhaps TRBD1 as D (6 bases). Trimming took 5 bases from V and 4 from J, leaving 20 bases between them. From germline, CDR1 is DFQATT and CDR2 SNEGSKA (reference sequence). This CDR3 is 15 amino acids long. The CDR3 DNA reads as TGCAGTGCTCAGGGGTCCTACCAGGGGACCTATGGCTACACCTTC. Its protein product is CSAQGSYQGTYGYTF.

J is TRBJ2-1 and V is TRBV13; 8 positions match TRBD2. Unmatched junction bases numbered 7, after V lost 5 bases and J lost 7 bases. The CDR3 runs 14 residues. Germline V gives CDR1 PRHDT, CDR2 FYEKMQ (reference sequence). The CDR3 sequence: CASSPGTSKNEQFF. In DNA form, the CDR3 reads TGTGCCAGCAGCCCCGGGACTAGTAAAAATGAGCAGTTCTTC.

This chain's CDR3 is CASCGLAGGLTGELFF. CDR3 DNA sequence: TGTGCCAGCTGTGGACTAGCGGGGGGGCTCACCGGGGAGCTGTTTTTT. The rearrangement links TRBV6-2 or TRBV6-3 to TRBJ2-2; TRBD2 agrees at 15 bases. Germline V CDR1 and CDR2: MNHEY, SVGEGT. Trimming at V came to 8 bases and at J to 4 bases, leaving 5 bases not matched to a gene. The CDR3 is 16 residues long.

The chain is built from TRBV24-1 and TRBJ2-1; 7 nucleotides align to TRBD1. CDR3 length: 16 residues. Germline values: CDR1 KGHDR, CDR2 SFDVKD. V trimming: 3 bases; J trimming: 4 bases; junction bases outside the gene matches: 8. In nucleotides, the CDR3 is TGTGCCACCAGTGATGCTCGGGACAGTCAATACAATGAGCAGTTCTTC. Amino acid sequence: CATSDARDSQYNEQFF.

This clonotype appeared many times. V gene TRBV2 combines with J gene TRBJ1-5; D unclear. The CDR3 length is 17 residues. Germline CDR1 reads SNHLY; CDR2 reads FYNNEI. The germline V and J ends were trimmed by 2 bases and 0 bases, with 14 bases remaining between them. Written as DNA, the CDR3 is TGTGCCAGCAGTGAAACGGCCAGCCTCTATAGCAATCAGCCCCAGCATTTT. It translates to CASSETASLYSNQPQHF.